The clone carrying this T cell receptor (beta chain) was seen a few times. Antigen unknown. Molecular barcoding with unique molecular identifiers was used for the TCRbeta library. TCRdb redid the calling of the PCR reads with MiXCR, one entry per CDR3 protein. Of some 840,000 distinct CDR3 sequences in the sample, roughly 15% were seen once. This sample is drawn from a study of T-cell reconstitution after alpha-beta-depleted transplantation in children. Broader study findings: Certain patients had high TCRbeta diversity at day 60, and it came from recipient T cells and thymic progenitors that survived. The main origin of T-cell counts and diversity one year after transplant was newly produced T cells. Reported findings indicate that, about two months after transplant, alpha-beta T cells came from several hundred expanded clones, which were derived from non-depleted graft cells.

Germline-derived CDR1 and CDR2 are LNHNV and YYDKDF (reference sequence). J lost 2 bases, V lost 0 bases, and 18 bases had no gene match. The CDR3 has 20 amino acids. This sequence originates from a male patient aged 5 to 17 who had a stem cell transplant for acute lymphoblastic leukemia, so the T cells may come from the graft donor. The genes are TRBV15 and TRBJ1-1, with 7 bases matching TRBD1. Sequencing was performed on PBMCs, mostly from graft donor cells, taken 360 days after TCRalphabeta/CD19-depleted stem cell transplant. The CDR3 sequence is CATSRDVIALLGGLNTEAFF. The DNA of the CDR3 is TGTGCCACCAGCAGAGATGTAATTGCCTTATTAGGGGGCCTCAACACTGAAGCTTTCTTT.